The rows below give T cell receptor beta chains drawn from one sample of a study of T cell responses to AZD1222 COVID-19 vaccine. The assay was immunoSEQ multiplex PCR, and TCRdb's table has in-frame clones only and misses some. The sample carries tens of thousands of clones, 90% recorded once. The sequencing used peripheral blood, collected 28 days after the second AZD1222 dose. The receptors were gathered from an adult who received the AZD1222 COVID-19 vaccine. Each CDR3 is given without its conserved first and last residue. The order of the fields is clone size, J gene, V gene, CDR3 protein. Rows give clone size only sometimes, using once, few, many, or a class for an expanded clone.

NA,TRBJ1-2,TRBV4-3,ASSPTPGLNYGYT
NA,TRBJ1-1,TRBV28,ASSSQGRNTEAF
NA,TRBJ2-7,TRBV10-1,ASSTSTGQGADEQY
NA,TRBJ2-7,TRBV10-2,ASIDRAGEQY
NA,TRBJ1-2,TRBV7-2,ASSSLGAGINYGYT
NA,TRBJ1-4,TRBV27,ASSAQRGGDREKLF
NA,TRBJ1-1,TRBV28,ASSLYGSGGWGEAF
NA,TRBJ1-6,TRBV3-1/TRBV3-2,ASHHGRSPLH
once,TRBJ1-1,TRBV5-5,ASSLSGRAGPEAF
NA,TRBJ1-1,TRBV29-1,SVVTGGITEAF
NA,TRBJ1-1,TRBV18,ASSPQPARLAEAF
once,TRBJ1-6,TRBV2,ASSVDSYNSPLH
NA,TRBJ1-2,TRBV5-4,ASSLPSQGKYYGYT
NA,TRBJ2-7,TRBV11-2,ASSLSLGGPYEQY
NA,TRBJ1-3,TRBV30,AWSKDRVGGNTIY
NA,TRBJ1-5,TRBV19,ASSLGTGGYQPQH
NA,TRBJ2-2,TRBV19,ASSIVTPRVTGELF
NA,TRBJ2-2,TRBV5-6,ASSLGSINTGELF
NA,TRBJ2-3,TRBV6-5,ASGRGRTDTQY
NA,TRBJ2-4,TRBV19,ASSITGGPLNIQY
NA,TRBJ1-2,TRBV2,ASSREGGYNYGYT
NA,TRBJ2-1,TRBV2,ASSEAGRGGNEQF
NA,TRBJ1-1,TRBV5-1,ASSLVTGGAEAF